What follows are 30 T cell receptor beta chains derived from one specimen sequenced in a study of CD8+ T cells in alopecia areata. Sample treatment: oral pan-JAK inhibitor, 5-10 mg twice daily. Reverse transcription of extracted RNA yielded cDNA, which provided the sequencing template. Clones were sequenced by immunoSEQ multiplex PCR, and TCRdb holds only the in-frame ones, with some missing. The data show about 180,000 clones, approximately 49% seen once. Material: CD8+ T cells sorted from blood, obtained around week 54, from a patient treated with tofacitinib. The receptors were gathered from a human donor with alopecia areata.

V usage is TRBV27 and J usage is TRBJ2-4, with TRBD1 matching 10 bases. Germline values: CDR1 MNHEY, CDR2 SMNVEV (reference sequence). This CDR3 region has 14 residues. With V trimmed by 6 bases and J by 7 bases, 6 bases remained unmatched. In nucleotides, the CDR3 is TGTGCCAGCAGCCGAGGGACAGGGGACAACATTCAGTACTTC. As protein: CASSRGTGDNIQYF.

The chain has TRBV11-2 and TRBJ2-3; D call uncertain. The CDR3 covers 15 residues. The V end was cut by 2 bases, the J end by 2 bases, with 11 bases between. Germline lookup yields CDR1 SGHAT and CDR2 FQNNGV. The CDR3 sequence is CASSLLLGITDTQYF. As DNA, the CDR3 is TGTGCCAGCAGCTTATTACTGGGGATCACAGATACGCAGTATTTT.

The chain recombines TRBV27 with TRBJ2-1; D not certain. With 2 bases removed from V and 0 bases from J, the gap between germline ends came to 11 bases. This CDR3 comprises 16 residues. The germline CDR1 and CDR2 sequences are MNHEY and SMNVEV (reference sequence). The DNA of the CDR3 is TGTGCCAGCAGTTTAACCCTCCTCGGCTCCTACAATGAGCAGTTCTTC. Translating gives CASSLTLLGSYNEQFF.

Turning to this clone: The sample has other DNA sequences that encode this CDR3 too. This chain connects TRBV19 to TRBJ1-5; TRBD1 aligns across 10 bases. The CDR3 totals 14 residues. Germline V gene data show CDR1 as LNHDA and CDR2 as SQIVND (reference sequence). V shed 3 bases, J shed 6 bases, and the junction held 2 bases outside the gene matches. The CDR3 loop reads CASSIRDRGQPQHF. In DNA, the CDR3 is TGTGCCAGTAGTATTAGGGACAGGGGTCAGCCCCAGCATTTT.

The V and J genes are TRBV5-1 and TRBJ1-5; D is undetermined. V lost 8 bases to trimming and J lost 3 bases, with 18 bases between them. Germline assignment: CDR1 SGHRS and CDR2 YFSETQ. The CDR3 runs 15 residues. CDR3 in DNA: TGCGCCAGTTCCGAGGGAAATATAGACAATCAGCCCCAGCATTTT. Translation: CASSEGNIDNQPQHF.

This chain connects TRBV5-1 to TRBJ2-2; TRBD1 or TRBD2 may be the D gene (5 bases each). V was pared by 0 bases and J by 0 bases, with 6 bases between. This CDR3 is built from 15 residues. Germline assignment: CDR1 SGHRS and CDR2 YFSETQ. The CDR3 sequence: CASSLGGTNTGELFF. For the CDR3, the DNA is TGCGCCAGCAGCTTGGGGGGGACGAACACCGGGGAGCTGTTTTTT.

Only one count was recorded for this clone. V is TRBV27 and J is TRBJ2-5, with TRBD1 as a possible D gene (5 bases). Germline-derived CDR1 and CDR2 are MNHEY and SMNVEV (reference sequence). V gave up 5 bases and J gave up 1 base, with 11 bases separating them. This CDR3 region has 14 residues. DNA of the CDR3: TGTGCCAGCAGTGTAGACAGATCCCAAGAGACCCAGTACTTC. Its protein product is CASSVDRSQETQYF.

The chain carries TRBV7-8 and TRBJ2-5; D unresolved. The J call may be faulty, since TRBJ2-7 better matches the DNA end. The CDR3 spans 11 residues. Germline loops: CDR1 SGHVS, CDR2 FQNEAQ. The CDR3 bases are TGTGCCAGTGGGCACTCCTACGAGCAGTACTTC. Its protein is CASGHSYEQYF.

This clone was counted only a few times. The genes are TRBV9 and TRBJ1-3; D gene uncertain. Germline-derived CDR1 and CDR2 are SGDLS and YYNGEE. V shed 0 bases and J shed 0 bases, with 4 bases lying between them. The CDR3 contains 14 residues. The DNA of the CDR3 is TGTGCCAGCAGCGTAGGGGACTCTGGAAACACCATATATTTT. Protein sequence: CASSVGDSGNTIYF.

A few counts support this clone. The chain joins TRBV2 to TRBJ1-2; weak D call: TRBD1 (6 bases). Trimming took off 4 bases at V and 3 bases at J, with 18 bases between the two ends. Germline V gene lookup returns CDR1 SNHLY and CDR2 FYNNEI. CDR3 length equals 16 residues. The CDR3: CASSALDSLGDYGYTF. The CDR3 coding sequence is TGTGCCAGCAGTGCATTGGACAGTCTAGGGGACTATGGCTACACCTTC.

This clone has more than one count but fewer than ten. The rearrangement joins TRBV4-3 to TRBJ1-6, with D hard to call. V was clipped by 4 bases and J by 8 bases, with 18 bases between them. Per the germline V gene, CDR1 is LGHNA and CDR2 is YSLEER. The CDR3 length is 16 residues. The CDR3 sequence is CASSLSPATGDSPLHF. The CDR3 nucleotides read TGCGCCAGCAGCCTATCGCCGGCGACGGGAGATTCACCCCTCCACTTT.

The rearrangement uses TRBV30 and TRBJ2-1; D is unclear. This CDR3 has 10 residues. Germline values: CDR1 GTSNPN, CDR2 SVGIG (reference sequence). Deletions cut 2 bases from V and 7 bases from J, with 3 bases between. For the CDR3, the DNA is TGTGCCTGGAGTCATAATGAGCAGTTCTTC. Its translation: CAWSHNEQFF.

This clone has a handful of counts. CDR3 protein: CSAYSDTEAFF. The CDR3 DNA is TGCAGCGCATACAGTGACACTGAAGCTTTCTTT. The rearrangement links TRBV29-1 to TRBJ1-1; no clear D. Trimming took off 7 bases at V and 3 bases at J, with 9 bases between the two ends. This CDR3 contains 11 residues. Germline V gene data show CDR1 as SQVTM and CDR2 as ANQGSEA. Full variable domain (outside the CDR3, taken from reference TRBV29-1 and TRBJ1-1): SAVISQKPSRDICQRGTSLTIQCQVDSQVTMMFWYRQQPGQSLTLIATANQGSEATYESGFVIDKFPISRPNLTFSTLTVSNMSPEDSSIYLCSAYSDTEAFFGQGTRLTVV.

The CDR3 sequence: CATSSGQGYQPQHF. In nucleotides, the CDR3 is TGTGCCACCAGCTCCGGACAGGGCTATCAGCCCCAGCATTTT. The J gene is TRBJ1-5, the V gene TRBV15; the match to TRBD1 covers 8 bases. The V gene's germline CDR1 is LNHNV and CDR2 YYDKDF (reference sequence). The CDR3 spans 14 residues. Trimming took 5 bases from V and 5 from J; bases not matched to a gene: 5. Full variable domain (missing parts from reference TRBV15 and TRBJ1-5): DAMVIQNPRYQVTQFGKPVTLSCSQTLNHNVMYWYQQKSSQAPKLLFHYYDKDFNNEADTPDNFQSRRPNTSFCFLDIRSPGLGDTAMYLCATSSGQGYQPQHFGDGTRLSIL.

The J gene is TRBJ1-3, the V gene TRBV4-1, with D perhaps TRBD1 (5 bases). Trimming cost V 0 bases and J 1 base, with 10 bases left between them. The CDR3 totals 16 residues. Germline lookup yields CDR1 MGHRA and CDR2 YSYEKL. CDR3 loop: CASSQDAGASGNTIYF. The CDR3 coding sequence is TGCGCCAGCAGCCAAGATGCCGGGGCATCTGGAAACACCATATATTTT.

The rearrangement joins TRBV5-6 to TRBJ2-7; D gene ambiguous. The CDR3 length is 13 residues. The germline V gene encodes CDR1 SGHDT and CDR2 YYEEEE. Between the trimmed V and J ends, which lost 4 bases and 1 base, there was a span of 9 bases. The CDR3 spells CASSAGPSYEQYF. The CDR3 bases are TGTGCCAGCAGCGCCGGACCATCCTACGAGCAGTACTTC.

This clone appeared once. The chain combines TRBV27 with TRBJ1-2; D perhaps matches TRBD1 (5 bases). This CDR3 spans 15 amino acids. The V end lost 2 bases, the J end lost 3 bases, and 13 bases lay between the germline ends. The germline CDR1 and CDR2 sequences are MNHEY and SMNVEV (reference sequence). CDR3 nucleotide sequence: TGTGCCAGCAGTTTAAACCCAGGGATAGACTATGGCTACACCTTC. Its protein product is CASSLNPGIDYGYTF.

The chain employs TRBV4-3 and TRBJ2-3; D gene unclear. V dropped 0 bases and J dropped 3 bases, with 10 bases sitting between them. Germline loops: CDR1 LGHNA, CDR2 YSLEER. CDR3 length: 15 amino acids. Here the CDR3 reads CASSQERLGTDTQYF. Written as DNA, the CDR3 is TGCGCCAGCAGCCAAGAACGGCTTGGGACAGATACGCAGTATTTT.

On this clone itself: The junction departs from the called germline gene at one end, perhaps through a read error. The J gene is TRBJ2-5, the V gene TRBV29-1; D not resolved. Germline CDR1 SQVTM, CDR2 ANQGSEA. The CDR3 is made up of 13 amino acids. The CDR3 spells CSVEDGPQESQYF. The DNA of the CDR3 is TGCAGCGTTGAAGACGGACCCCAAGAGTCCCAGTACTTC. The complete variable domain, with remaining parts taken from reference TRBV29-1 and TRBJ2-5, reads SAVISQKPSRDICQRGTSLTIQCQVDSQVTMMFWYRQQPGQSLTLIATANQGSEATYESGFVIDKFPISRPNLTFSTLTVSNMSPEDSSIYLCSVEDGPQESQYFGPGTRLLVL.

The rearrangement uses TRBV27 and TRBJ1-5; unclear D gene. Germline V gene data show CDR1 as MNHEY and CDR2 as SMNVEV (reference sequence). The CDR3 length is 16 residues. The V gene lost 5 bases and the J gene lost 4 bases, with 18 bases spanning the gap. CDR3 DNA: TGTGCCAGCAGTCCGCTCCGGGGAGCTGGAAATCAGCCCCAGCATTTT. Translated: CASSPLRGAGNQPQHF.

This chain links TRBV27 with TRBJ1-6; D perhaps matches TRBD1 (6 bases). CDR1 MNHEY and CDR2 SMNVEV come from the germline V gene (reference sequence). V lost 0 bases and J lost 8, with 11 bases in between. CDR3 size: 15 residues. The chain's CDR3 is CASSLSMGAYSPLHF. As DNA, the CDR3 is TGTGCCAGCAGTTTATCGATGGGGGCCTATTCACCCCTCCACTTT.

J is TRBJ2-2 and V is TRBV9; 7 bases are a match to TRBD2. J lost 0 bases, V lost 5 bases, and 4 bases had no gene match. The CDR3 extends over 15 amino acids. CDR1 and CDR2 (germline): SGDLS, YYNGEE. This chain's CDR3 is CASSPGLSNTGELFF. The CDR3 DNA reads TGTGCCAGCAGTCCGGGACTATCGAACACCGGGGAGCTGTTTTTT. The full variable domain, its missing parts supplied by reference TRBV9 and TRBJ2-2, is DSGVTQTPKHLITATGQRVTLRCSPRSGDLSVYWYQQSLDQGLQFLIQYYNGEERAKGNILERFSAQQFPDLHSELNLSSLELGDSALYFCASSPGLSNTGELFFGEGSRLTVL.

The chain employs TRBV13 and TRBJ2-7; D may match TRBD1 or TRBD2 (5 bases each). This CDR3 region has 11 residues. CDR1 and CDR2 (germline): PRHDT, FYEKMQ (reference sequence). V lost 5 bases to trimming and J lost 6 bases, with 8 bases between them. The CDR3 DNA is TGTGCCAGCAGCCGAGGGGCCGAGCAGTACTTC. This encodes CASSRGAEQYF. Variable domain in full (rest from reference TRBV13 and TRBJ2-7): AAGVIQSPRHLIKEKRETATLKCYPIPRHDTVYWYQQGPGQDPQFLISFYEKMQSDKGSIPDRFSAQQFSDYHSELNMSSLELGDSALYFCASSRGAEQYFGPGTRLTVT.

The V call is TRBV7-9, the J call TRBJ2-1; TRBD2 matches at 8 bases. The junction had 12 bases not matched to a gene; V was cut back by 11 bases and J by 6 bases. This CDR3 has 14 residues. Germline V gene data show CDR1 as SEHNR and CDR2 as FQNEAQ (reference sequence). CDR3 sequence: CAGSGGGQSNEQFF. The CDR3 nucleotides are TGTGCCGGCTCGGGCGGGGGGCAAAGCAATGAGCAGTTCTTC.

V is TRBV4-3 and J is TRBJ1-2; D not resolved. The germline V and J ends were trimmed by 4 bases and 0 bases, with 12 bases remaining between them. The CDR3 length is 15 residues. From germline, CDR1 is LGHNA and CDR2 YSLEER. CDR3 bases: TGCGCCAGCAGCCCGAGCTTTGAAGCTAACTATGGCTACACCTTC. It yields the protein CASSPSFEANYGYTF.

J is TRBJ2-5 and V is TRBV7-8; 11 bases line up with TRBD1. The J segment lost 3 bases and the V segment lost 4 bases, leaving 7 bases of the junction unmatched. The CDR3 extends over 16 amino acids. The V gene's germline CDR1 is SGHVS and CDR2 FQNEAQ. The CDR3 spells CASSYVPGQGEETQYF. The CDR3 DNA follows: TGTGCCAGCAGCTATGTCCCGGGACAGGGGGAAGAGACCCAGTACTTC. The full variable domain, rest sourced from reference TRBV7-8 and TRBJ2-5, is GAGVSQSPRYKVAKRGQDVALRCDPISGHVSLFWYQQALGQGPEFLTYFQNEAQLDKSGLPSDRFFAERPEGSVSTLKIQRTQQEDSAVYLCASSYVPGQGEETQYFGPGTRLLVL.

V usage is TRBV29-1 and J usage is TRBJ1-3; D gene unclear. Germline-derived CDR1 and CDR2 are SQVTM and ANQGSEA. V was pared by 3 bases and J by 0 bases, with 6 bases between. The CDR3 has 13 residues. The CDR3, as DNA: TGCAGCGTTGAGGAGATCTCTGGAAACACCATATATTTT. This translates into CSVEEISGNTIYF.

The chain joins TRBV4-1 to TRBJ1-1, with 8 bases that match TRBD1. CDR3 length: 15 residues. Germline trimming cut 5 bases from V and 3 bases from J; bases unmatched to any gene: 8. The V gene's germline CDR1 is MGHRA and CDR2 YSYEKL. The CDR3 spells CASSTRTGRDTEAFF. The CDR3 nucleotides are TGCGCCAGCAGCACCCGGACAGGGAGGGACACTGAAGCTTTCTTT.

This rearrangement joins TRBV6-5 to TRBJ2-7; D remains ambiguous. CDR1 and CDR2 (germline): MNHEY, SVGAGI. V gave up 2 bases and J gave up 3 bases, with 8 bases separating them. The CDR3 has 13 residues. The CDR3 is CASSYVDGYEQYF. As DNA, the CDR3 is TGTGCCAGCAGTTACGTGGACGGCTACGAGCAGTACTTC.

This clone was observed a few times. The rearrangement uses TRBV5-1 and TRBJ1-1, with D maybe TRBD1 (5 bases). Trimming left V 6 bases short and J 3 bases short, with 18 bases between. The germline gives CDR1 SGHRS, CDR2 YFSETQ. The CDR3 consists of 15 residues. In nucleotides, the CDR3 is TGCGCCAGCACCCAAGCGGGACGGCGGGACACTGAAGCTTTCTTT. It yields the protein CASTQAGRRDTEAFF.